This T cell receptor (beta chain) stems from a study of blood T cell repertoires in COVID-19. The overall study: PBMCs, B-cell-depleted T cells, or T cells were the source of the cDNA or gDNA that made up the material.

Original processing methods: Amplified reference gene primers provided the basis for estimating nucleated cell counts. The table came from immunoSEQ multiplex PCR; TCRdb's copy has only in-frame clones and leaves some out. That table gives V, J and clone size, and the DNA gave D and trimming. The table lists roughly 120,000 clones, roughly 79% of them singletons. This CDR3 has 13 amino acids. The germline V and J ends were trimmed by 2 bases and 2 bases, with 7 bases remaining between them. Germline loops: CDR1 SGHNT, CDR2 YYREEE (reference sequence). Specimen: peripheral blood. The clonotype comes from a woman older than 75 with active or convalescent COVID-19. The chain combines TRBV5-4 with TRBJ1-2; D is unclear. The CDR3 nucleotides are TGTGCCAGCAGCTTCGGGGTAAACTATGGCTACACCTTC. Translated, it gives CASSFGVNYGYTF. Full variable domain (outside the CDR3, taken from reference TRBV5-4 and TRBJ1-2): ETGVTQSPTHLIKTRGQQVTLRCSSQSGHNTVSWYQQALGQGPQFIFQYYREEENGRGNFPPRFSGLQFPNYSSELNVNALELDDSALYLCASSFGVNYGYTFGSGTRLTVV.